This TCR beta chain is from a study of PD-1 blockade in classical Hodgkin lymphoma. Across the whole study: Nivolumab dosing for patients was 3 mg/kg, administered intravenously every 2 weeks.

Losses at the gene ends were 5 bases for V and 2 bases for J; bases not matched to a gene: 7. CDR1 and CDR2 from the germline V gene are MDHEN and SYDVKM. The CDR3 extends over 15 amino acids. Each patient relapsed following autologous stem cell transplantation, and prior brentuximab vedotin exposure differed. Relapsed/refractory classical Hodgkin lymphoma patients had complete, partial or progressive responses. Some clones are missing from TCRdb's copy, which holds only in-frame ones; the method was immunoSEQ multiplex PCR. The repertoire holds 55,000 to 80,000 clones, with about 87% as singletons. Broader study findings: Complete responders matched newly diagnosed patients in baseline diversity. Newly diagnosed patients had baseline TCR diversity that was reportedly lower than that of healthy donors.

To note about this clone: The antigen remains unidentified.

This chain connects TRBV28 to TRBJ2-3, with 7 bases lining up with TRBD1. The sample in question was peripheral blood mononuclear cells (PBMCs), obtained at baseline. This receptor was identified in a human donor with classical Hodgkin lymphoma. CDR3 sequence reads: CASSPAQGHTDTQYF. The CDR3 DNA sequence: TGTGCCAGCAGTCCCGCACAGGGGCACACAGATACGCAGTATTTT.